The sample holds a few counts of the clone carrying this T cell receptor (beta chain). Its specificity is not known. The data are from a study of beta chain features in type 1 diabetes. Whole-study results and caveats: Type 1 diabetes patients had moderately but significantly shorter TCRB CDR3s in all four CD4+ subsets.

Sorting based on CD45RO/CCR7/CD25/CD127/CD95/CD27 separated CD4+ naive, central memory, regulatory and stem cell-like memory cells. This CDR3 is 15 amino acids long. Germline CDR1 LGHNA, CDR2 YSLEER. V lost 3 bases, J lost 4 bases, and 6 bases stayed unmatched. Isolated RNA was reverse transcribed in full, so expressed TCRB transcripts were sequenced. Assay: immunoSEQ multiplex PCR; the TCRdb copy retains only in-frame clones and omits some. The sample carries fewer than 450,000 clones, approximately 13% recorded once. The specimen sequenced was naive CD4+ T cells from blood. This chain joins TRBV4-3 and TRBJ1-2, with 9 bases matching TRBD1. This receptor was taken from a woman between 18 and 29 years old with type 1 diabetes. The CDR3 DNA follows: TGCGCCAGCAGCCACTACCGGGACAGGGCCTATGGCTACACCTTC. Amino acids: CASSHYRDRAYGYTF.